This T cell receptor (beta chain) was sequenced in a study of T cells in Graves' hyperthyroidism and ophthalmopathy. Findings and caveats of the study: Ophthalmopathy stood apart from stable hyperthyroidism in a 13 V-J model.

Of note for this clonotype: Its specificity is not known.

Amplified regions were TCR beta CDR3 sequences from RNA transcripts. HTBI primers were used for first-round RT-PCR of the TCR CDR3. Via MiXCR, TCRdb re-called the multiplex PCR reads, giving one row per CDR3 protein. The sample records fewer than 800,000 distinct CDR3 sequences, about a sixth being singletons. Sequencing was carried out using blood. This TCR came from a man younger than 30 with Graves' hyperthyroidism.

In DNA form, the CDR3 reads TGTGCCAGCAGTTTCTCAGGGTCTACCGATGAGCAGTTCTTC. It is translated as CASSFSGSTDEQFF. V usage is TRBV28 and J usage is TRBJ2-1; D may be TRBD1 (5 bases). Trimming shortened V by 3 bases and J by 8 bases, and 14 bases separated the two germline ends. Germline V CDR1 and CDR2: MDHEN, SYDVKM. The CDR3 is made up of 14 amino acids.